Listed here are 6 T cell receptor beta chains from one sample, sequenced in a study of lung T cells in sarcoidosis with Löfgren's syndrome. TCRdb independently ran MiXCR on the reads; one entry per CDR3 protein. This sample carries more than 8,500 distinct CDR3 sequences, over 20% of them seen once, and the ten largest clones take just under 25%. The sample was CD4+ T cells from bronchoalveolar lavage fluid. The source of these receptors is a human donor with sarcoidosis (Löfgren's syndrome or another form), or a control subject (not recorded which).

V gene TRBV11-2 combines with J gene TRBJ1-2; D ambiguous. The CDR3 contains 14 residues. Germline CDR1 is SGHAT and CDR2 is FQNNGV. V lost 0 bases to trimming and J lost 3 bases, with 8 bases between them. CDR3 sequence: CASSLEQSDYGYTF. For the CDR3, the DNA is TGTGCCAGCAGCTTAGAACAGAGTGACTATGGCTACACCTTC.

This clonotype was detected many times. CDR3 nucleotides: TGTGCCAGCAGCTTGGTCCCTGCTAGCACAGATACGCAGTATTTT. Its protein product is CASSLVPASTDTQYF. V usage is TRBV5-4 and J usage is TRBJ2-3; D unresolved. The V gene's germline CDR1 is SGHNT and CDR2 YYREEE (reference sequence). The CDR3 is made up of 15 amino acids. Trimming took 0 bases from V and 0 from J, leaving 8 bases between them.

This clonotype was recorded many times. The chain joins TRBV7-9 to TRBJ1-1; no clear D gene. The length of the CDR3 is 11 residues. The germline V and J ends were trimmed by 4 bases and 2 bases, with 2 bases remaining between them. Germline CDR1 is SEHNR and CDR2 is FQNEAQ (reference sequence). The DNA for the CDR3 is TGTGCCAGCAGCTCAAACACTGAAGCTTTCTTT. The encoded protein is CASSSNTEAFF.

As regards this clonotype: A single base separates this from a much larger clone, so it may be a read error. The rearrangement links TRBV3-1 to TRBJ1-2; 7 bases are shared with TRBD1. Looked up from germline, CDR1 is LGHDT and CDR2 is YNNKEL (reference sequence). Trimming took 5 bases from V and 9 from J; bases not matched to a gene: 12. The CDR3 is 14 residues long. The CDR3 sequence: CASSFKGVQGSYTF. DNA for the CDR3: TGTGCCAGCAGCTTCAAAGGTGTACAGGGGAGCTACACCTTC.

The rearrangement uses TRBV5-6 and TRBJ2-7; 7 bases align to TRBD2. The CDR3 runs to 15 residues. Unmatched junction bases numbered 5, after V lost 0 bases and J lost 2 bases. CDR1 is SGHDT, CDR2 YYEEEE, per germline. The CDR3 is CASSLGLALTYEQYF. CDR3 nucleotide sequence: TGTGCCAGCAGCTTGGGACTAGCACTTACCTACGAGCAGTACTTC.

This clonotype was counted only a few times. The chain couples TRBV6-1 to TRBJ1-6, with a weak D call TRBD1 (5 bases). V was cut by 8 bases and J by 7 bases, with 12 bases left in between. This CDR3 has 13 residues. Germline loops: CDR1 MNHNS, CDR2 SASEGT. The CDR3 bases are TGTGCCAGCGTGGCAGGGAAAAATTCACCCCTCCACTTT. As protein: CASVAGKNSPLHF.